The TCR beta chain described here comes from a study of spatial heterogeneity in lung cancer. This CDR3 has 14 residues. The germline V and J ends were trimmed by 1 base and 3 bases, with 10 bases remaining between them. The germline V gene encodes CDR1 SGHRS and CDR2 YFSETQ. This clonotype was recorded many times. The antigen is unknown. Time point: sample taken at primary tumor resection. Whole RNA, which was extracted from tumor, nontumor lung tissue or frozen PBMC, was sequenced without any cell sorting. General study points: Resection saw ubiquitous expanded tumor TCRs appear in blood more than follow-up did.

Every TCR cDNA molecule bore its own unique molecular identifier. From the 5' RACE reads, TCRdb called clonotypes with MiXCR, one entry per CDR3 protein. Seen here are about 75,000 distinct CDR3 sequences, less than 15% observed once, and the top ten hold about 7.1%. The clonotype was recovered from a male donor with early-stage non-small cell lung cancer. The gene calls are TRBV5-1 and TRBJ1-1; tentatively, D is TRBD1 (5 bases). This material consisted of PBMCs, taken at surgery. CDR3 sequence (DNA): TGCGCCAGCAGCTTGAGAGTAGGGGACACTGAAGCTTTCTTT. Translated, it gives CASSLRVGDTEAFF.